The rows below give T cell receptor beta chains drawn from one sample of a study of CD8 T cells in Susac syndrome. MiXCR, applied by TCRdb to the immunoSEQ multiplex PCR reads, yields one record per CDR3 protein. The sample carries tens of thousands of distinct CDR3 sequences, approximately 93% recorded once. Material: CD8+ T cells from PBMCs. These receptors were taken from a human donor with multiple sclerosis. The CDR3 runs from the conserved cysteine through the conserved F or W. The D gene is left open where the match is weak. A row's size may be missing; if present it is once, few, many or a size class.

. TRBJ2-5 . TRBV24-1 TGTGCCACCAGTGATGGCGACAGTATTCAAGAGACCCAGTACTTC CATSDGDSIQETQYF
TRBD1 TRBJ2-3 few TRBV4-1 TGCGCCAGCAGCCAAGGGACAGGGGAAGCAGATACGCAGTATTTT CASSQGTGEADTQYF
TRBD1 TRBJ1-6 . TRBV7-2 TGTGCCAGCAGCCTGCCGGGACAGGGTCATTCACCCCTCCACTTT CASSLPGQGHSPLHF
. TRBJ2-2 . TRBV30 TGTGCCTGGACAGTGAACACCGGGGAGCTGTTTTTT CAWTVNTGELFF
. TRBJ2-3 . TRBV7-9 TGTGCCAGCAGCTTGAGCGGACTTAGCACAGATACGCAGTATTTT CASSLSGLSTDTQYF
. TRBJ2-7 . TRBV6-5 TGTGCCAGCAGCCCGGACGGACTCTCCTACGAGCAGTACTTC CASSPDGLSYEQYF
. TRBJ2-7 . TRBV20-1 TGCAGTGCTAGCCCGACTATTGGGTCCTACGAGCAGTACTTC CSASPTIGSYEQYF
TRBD1 TRBJ2-1 . TRBV29-1 TGCAGTTCTACCGGGACAGGATTCTACAATGAGCAGTTCTTC CSSTGTGFYNEQFF
. TRBJ2-7 . TRBV29-1 TGCAGCGTTGAAGAGGGAAGCTACGAGCAGTACTTC CSVEEGSYEQYF
TRBD1 TRBJ1-3 . TRBV7-8 TGTGCCAGCAGCCTGAACCCGGGACAGGGGTCTGGAAACACCATATATTTT CASSLNPGQGSGNTIYF
. TRBJ2-1 . TRBV28 TGTGCCAGCAGTTCGATCTTAAGTCGGGATGAGCAGTTCTTC CASSSILSRDEQFF
. TRBJ1-2 once TRBV27 TGTGCCAGCAGTTTAGGGTCTGGGGGGGACTATGGCTACACCTTC CASSLGSGGDYGYTF
. TRBJ1-2 . TRBV29-1 TGCAGCGTTGAGCGGGGAGTTGGCTATGGCTACACCTTC CSVERGVGYGYTF
. TRBJ2-3 . TRBV9 TGTGCCAGCGGTAGATTTGGGTCAAGCGACAACACAGATACGCAGTATTTT CASGRFGSSDNTDTQYF
. TRBJ2-5 . TRBV12-3/TRBV12-4 TGTGCCAGCAGTCGGCCCCTTTCCTCCGACGGGACCCAGTACTTC CASSRPLSSDGTQYF
. TRBJ2-7 . TRBV7-9 TGTGCCAGCAGCTTATGGGGTTCCTACGAGCAGTACTTC CASSLWGSYEQYF
. TRBJ2-1 . TRBV21-1 TGTGCCAGCAGCAAATGTGGCAGCGTTGGAAGAAGCTCCTACAATGAGCAGTTCTTC CASSKCGSVGRSSYNEQFF
. TRBJ2-7 . TRBV28 . CASSSSQGYEQYF
TRBD2 TRBJ2-7 . TRBV4-3 TGCGCCAGCAGCCAGTCAAGCGGGGAGTCCTACGAGCAGTACTTC CASSQSSGESYEQYF
. TRBJ2-1 . TRBV28 TGTGCCAGATGCGGGACCCTCTCCTACAATGAGCAGTTCTTC CARCGTLSYNEQFF
. TRBJ2-7 . TRBV5-6 TGTGCCAGCAGCATGGGGCTAGATTCTGGGGAGCAGTACTTC CASSMGLDSGEQYF
. TRBJ1-1 . TRBV20-1 TGCAGTGCTAGCCGGAGGGGCTACACTGAAGCTTTCTTT CSASRRGYTEAFF
. TRBJ2-3 . TRBV10-3 TGTGCCATCAGTGAGCAAACAGACACAGATACGCAGTATTTT CAISEQTDTDTQYF
. TRBJ2-3 . TRBV5-6 TGTGCCAGCAGCTCCCCCCCCACAGATACGCAGTATTTT CASSSPPTDTQYF
TRBD1 TRBJ2-7 . TRBV7-9 TGTGCCAGCAGCCGGCATTTAGGACAGGGGAGATACGAGCAGTACTTC CASSRHLGQGRYEQYF
. TRBJ2-7 . TRBV29-1 TGCAGCGTAGAAACCGGGGAAACCATCCTCTACGAGCAGTACTTC CSVETGETILYEQYF
TRBD2 TRBJ2-1 . TRBV5-1 TGCGCCAGCAGCTTCAGGCTAGCGGGGATGGATGAGCAGTTCTTC CASSFRLAGMDEQFF
. TRBJ2-7 . TRBV9 TGTGCCAGCAGCGTTGAGCCGGACACAGGCTACGAGCAGTACTTC CASSVEPDTGYEQYF
TRBD2 TRBJ2-1 . TRBV7-8 TGTGCCAGCAGCCTTATTTTCGGGACTAGCAGTTACAATGAGCAGTTCTTC CASSLIFGTSSYNEQFF
TRBD2 TRBJ2-1 . TRBV20-1 TGCAGTGCTAGAGATCTCTACGGACTAGCGGATAATGAGCAGTTCTTC CSARDLYGLADNEQFF
. TRBJ1-1 . TRBV7-3 TGTGCCAGCAGCCCGGGTTGGGCAGCGCCTAACACTGAAGCTTTCTTT CASSPGWAAPNTEAFF
. TRBJ2-7 . TRBV2 TGTGCCAGCAGACCTAATTCCTACGAGCAGTACTTC CASRPNSYEQYF
TRBD1 TRBJ1-2 . TRBV7-9 TGTGCCAGCAGCCCTCTAGTTGGGATGCAGGGGGCGCATGGCTACACCTTC CASSPLVGMQGAHGYTF
. TRBJ2-7 . TRBV29-1 TGCAGCGTTGAAGACACGGATTCCTACGAGCAGTACTTC CSVEDTDSYEQYF
TRBD1 TRBJ2-7 . TRBV28 TGTGCCAGCAGTCCCGGGGACAGCCTGGCCCCTACGAGCAAGCAGTACTTC CASSPGDSLAPTSKQYF
TRBD2 TRBJ2-5 . TRBV29-1 TGCAGCGTTGAAAGCGGGGTAGATGTTATTACAGAGACCCAGTACTTC CSVESGVDVITETQYF
TRBD1 TRBJ1-2 . TRBV2 TGTGCCAGCAGATACGACAGGGGGTATGGCTACACCTTC CASRYDRGYGYTF
. TRBJ2-6 . TRBV5-1 TGCGCCAGCAGCCCTGGACGGGGAACCGATCCTGGGGCCAACGTCCTGACTTTC CASSPGRGTDPGANVLTF
TRBD2 TRBJ2-3 once TRBV29-1 TGCAGCGTTGAAGTACTAGCGGGAGGTATCGCAGATACGCAGTATTTT CSVEVLAGGIADTQYF
TRBD2 TRBJ2-7 . TRBV29-1 TGCAGCGTACTCGGGACTAGCGGGGCCCCCTCCTACGAGCAGTACTTC CSVLGTSGAPSYEQYF
. TRBJ1-4 . TRBV7-9 TGTGCCAGCAGCTACCACGAGGGTCCTGAAAAACTGTTTTTT CASSYHEGPEKLFF
. TRBJ1-5 . TRBV5-4 TGTGCCAGCAGCTTGGGGGACCAGCCCCAGCATTTT CASSLGDQPQHF
TRBD2 TRBJ2-1 . TRBV12-3/TRBV12-4 TGTGCCAGCACCGTGACTAGCGCTTACAATGAGCAGTTCTTC CASTVTSAYNEQFF
TRBD2 TRBJ2-3 . TRBV7-2 TGTGCCAGCAGCCCTAGACTAGCGGGGATCCTCACAGATACGCAGTATTTT CASSPRLAGILTDTQYF
TRBD1 TRBJ1-5 once TRBV15 TGTGCCACCAGCGCAGGGGGGGGTTTACAGCCCCAGCATTTT CATSAGGGLQPQHF
TRBD2 TRBJ2-1 . TRBV12-3/TRBV12-4 TGTGCCAGCAGTCAAGCGGGAGGGGGGAATGAGCAGTTCTTC CASSQAGGGNEQFF
. TRBJ1-4 . TRBV5-1 TGCGCCAGCAGCTTGAACGGCTTTAATGAAAAACTGTTTTTT CASSLNGFNEKLFF
. TRBJ2-1 once TRBV7-8 TGTGCCAGCAGCTTAATGTCCCTATACGGCGATGAGCAGTTCTTC CASSLMSLYGDEQFF
. TRBJ2-7 . TRBV9 TGTGCCAGCAGCTCTGATCAGGCTCTGCAGTACTTC CASSSDQALQYF
TRBD1 TRBJ2-7 . TRBV4-1 TGCGCCAGCAGCCGAGGACAGGGGGGTCACGAGCAGTACTTC CASSRGQGGHEQYF
. TRBJ2-3 few TRBV12-3/TRBV12-4 TGTGCCAGCAGTTTAGGTGGGGTAGATACGCAGTATTTT CASSLGGVDTQYF
. TRBJ2-3 once TRBV27 TGTGCCAGCGGTCTGTCCGATACGCAGTATTTT CASGLSDTQYF
TRBD2 TRBJ2-7 . TRBV18 TGTGCCAGCCATTCTAGCGGGAGTGGTGAACAGCAGTACTTC CASHSSGSGEQQYF